This entry lists 19 T cell receptor beta chains sequenced from one sample in a study of blood T cell repertoires in COVID-19. The repertoire was sequenced with immunoSEQ multiplex PCR; TCRdb's copy has only in-frame clones and lacks some. Of under 350,000 clones listed, 80% to 90% are singletons. Material: PBMCs or T cells enriched from blood (not recorded which). The receptor set was obtained from a man aged 30-40 years who had recovered from COVID-19.

This chain connects TRBV6-5 to TRBJ2-5; 7 positions agree with TRBD2. Trimming took 6 bases from V and 5 from J; bases not matched to a gene: 12. This CDR3 has 15 amino acids. Germline V gives CDR1 MNHEY, CDR2 SVGAGI. CDR3 coding DNA: TGTGCCAGCAGGCGATTGAGGACTAGGTTGGAGACCCAGTACTTC. It specifies CASRRLRTRLETQYF.

The chain has TRBV14 and TRBJ2-5, with 7 nucleotides matching TRBD2. The CDR3 has 13 amino acids. CDR1 SGHDN and CDR2 FVKESK come from the germline V gene. Trimming took 2 bases from V and 4 from J; bases not matched to a gene: 1. The chain's CDR3 is CASSQPGGETQYF. The CDR3 bases are TGTGCCAGCAGCCAACCGGGAGGAGAGACCCAGTACTTC.

The rearrangement uses TRBV10-3 and TRBJ1-1; D gene uncertain. Germline loops: CDR1 ENHRY, CDR2 SYGVKD. The CDR3 sequence is 11 residues long. V lost 8 bases to trimming and J lost 7 bases, with 11 bases between them. CDR3 sequence reads: CAIAAANEAFF. CDR3 in DNA: TGTGCCATCGCCGCGGCGAATGAAGCTTTCTTT.

The chain recombines TRBV13 with TRBJ2-7; D might be TRBD1 (6 bases). The germline V gene encodes CDR1 PRHDT and CDR2 FYEKMQ (reference sequence). CDR3 length: 17 residues. Trimming left V 8 bases short and J 4 bases short, with 27 bases between. The CDR3 loop is CASRPHSQGPPFYEQYF. The CDR3 DNA reads as TGTGCCAGCCGACCACACTCACAGGGTCCCCCTTTTTACGAGCAGTACTTC.

This rearrangement joins TRBV6-5 to TRBJ2-3, with TRBD1 matching over 8 bases. Germline V gene sequence: CDR1 MNHEY, CDR2 SVGAGI. The CDR3 sequence is 14 residues long. J gave up 7 bases and V 2 bases, and 5 bases lay outside the gene matches. The CDR3 bases are TGTGCCAGCAGTTACGACAGGGGTAGGAATACGCAGTATTTT. It translates to CASSYDRGRNTQYF.

DNA for the CDR3: TGTGCCAGCAGCCACGTCTTCACAGATACGCAGTATTTT. It translates to CASSHVFTDTQYF. J is TRBJ2-3 and V is TRBV3-1 (or the pseudogene TRBV3-2); the D is unclear. The CDR3 consists of 13 residues. Trimming shortened V by 3 bases and J by 2 bases, and 6 bases separated the two germline ends. In germline, CDR1 is LGHDT, CDR2 YNNKEL (reference sequence).

V and J are TRBV15 and TRBJ1-2; D might be TRBD1 (5 bases). Germline CDR1 and CDR2: LNHNV and YYDKDF (reference sequence). V was clipped by 5 bases and J by 3 bases, with 13 bases between them. The CDR3 runs 14 residues. CDR3 sequence reads: CATSGGLDHYGYTF. CDR3 DNA: TGTGCCACCAGCGGGGGGTTAGATCACTATGGCTACACCTTC.

This rearrangement joins TRBV4-1 to TRBJ1-2, with TRBD1 identical over 8 bases. V lost 2 bases to trimming and J lost 8 bases; unmatched junction nucleotides: 7. The CDR3 is 14 residues long. CDR1 and CDR2 from the germline V gene are MGHRA and YSYEKL. The CDR3 is CASSQYTGGVGYTF. The CDR3 nucleotides are TGCGCCAGCAGCCAATATACAGGGGGAGTGGGCTACACCTTC.

The chain carries TRBV4-1 and TRBJ1-1; 7 bases match TRBD1. The V gene's germline CDR1 is MGHRA and CDR2 YSYEKL. CDR3 length equals 16 residues. V gave up 4 bases and J gave up 5 bases; unmatched junction bases: 13. The CDR3 bases are TGCGCCAGCAGCCTCCTGACAGGGTCTAGGGAAACTGAAGCTTTCTTT. This gives the protein CASSLLTGSRETEAFF.

The rearrangement joins TRBV27 to TRBJ2-1, with TRBD2 as a possible D gene (6 bases). Germline CDR1 is MNHEY and CDR2 is SMNVEV (reference sequence). V gave up 4 bases and J gave up 2 bases, with 12 bases separating them. The CDR3 covers 15 residues. This chain's CDR3 is CASSSGTEPYNEQFF. The CDR3 DNA is TGTGCCAGCAGTTCCGGGACTGAACCCTACAATGAGCAGTTCTTC.

J is TRBJ1-1 and V is TRBV10-3, with TRBD1 as a possible D gene (5 bases). The CDR3 contains 14 residues. Between the trimmed V and J ends, which lost 2 bases and 3 bases, there was a span of 10 bases. CDR1 is ENHRY and CDR2 is SYGVKD in the germline V gene. Here the CDR3 DNA reads TGTGCCATCAGTGAGCATCAGGGATACACTGAAGCTTTCTTT. Its translation is CAISEHQGYTEAFF.

In its sample, this clone was seen once. This sequence joins TRBV19 and TRBJ2-1; 7 bases map to TRBD1. The junction had 8 bases not matched to a gene; V was cut back by 10 bases and J by 2 bases. This CDR3 comprises 14 residues. Germline assignment: CDR1 LNHDA and CDR2 SQIVND (reference sequence). CDR3 region: CATGTETPYNEQFF. The CDR3 DNA is TGTGCCACGGGGACAGAGACTCCCTACAATGAGCAGTTCTTC. The variable domain in full, completed from reference TRBV19 and TRBJ2-1, reads DGGITQSPKYLFRKEGQNVTLSCEQNLNHDAMYWYRQDPGQGLRLIYYSQIVNDFQKGDIAEGYSVSREKKESFPLTVTSAQKNPTAFYLCATGTETPYNEQFFGPGTRLTVL.

The chain is built from TRBV7-9 and TRBJ2-1; weak D call: TRBD1 (5 bases). V was trimmed by 5 bases and J by 6 bases, leaving 8 bases between them. The CDR3 has 12 residues. Germline CDR1 is SEHNR and CDR2 is FQNEAQ (reference sequence). The CDR3 is CASSPTVNEQFF. CDR3 DNA sequence: TGTGCCAGCAGCCCGACAGTCAATGAGCAGTTCTTC.

The rearrangement links TRBV7-6 to TRBJ1-1; D is uncertain. Trimming took off 8 bases at V and 3 bases at J, with 10 bases between the two ends. The CDR3 is made up of 12 amino acids. Per the germline V gene, CDR1 is SGHVS and CDR2 is FNYEAQ. The CDR3: CASQSQDTEAFF. The CDR3 bases are TGTGCCAGCCAATCCCAGGACACTGAAGCTTTCTTT.

The chain carries TRBV18 and TRBJ2-1, with 9 bases identical to TRBD1. The V gene's germline CDR1 is KGHSH and CDR2 LQKENI. This CDR3 has 14 amino acids. V was clipped by 4 bases and J by 5 bases; unmatched bases: 3. CDR3: CASSQGTGNNEQFF. CDR3 nucleotides: TGTGCCAGCTCACAGGGGACAGGGAACAATGAGCAGTTCTTC. The complete variable domain, with remaining parts taken from reference TRBV18 and TRBJ2-1, reads NAGVMQNPRHLVRRRGQEARLRCSPMKGHSHVYWYRQLPEEGLKFMVYLQKENIIDESGMPKERFSAEFPKEGPSILRIQQVVRGDSAAYFCASSQGTGNNEQFFGPGTRLTVL.

V and J are TRBV24-1 and TRBJ2-6; D remains ambiguous. The CDR3 contains 17 residues. Trimming took off 4 bases at V and 0 bases at J, with 12 bases between the two ends. Germline V gene lookup returns CDR1 KGHDR and CDR2 SFDVKD. CDR3 nucleotides: TGTGCCACCAGTGAGGCTCAGGTTATCTCTGGGGCCAACGTCCTGACTTTC. Translation: CATSEAQVISGANVLTF.

J is TRBJ1-1 and V is TRBV7-9; D call uncertain. V lost 6 bases and J 0 bases, leaving 14 bases between the germline ends. This CDR3 contains 15 residues. Germline CDR1 is SEHNR and CDR2 is FQNEAQ (reference sequence). The CDR3 region is CASRPRQSLNTEAFF. CDR3 sequence (DNA): TGTGCCAGCAGGCCTCGACAATCTCTGAACACTGAAGCTTTCTTT.

The chain couples TRBV7-2 to TRBJ2-1, with 13 positions matching TRBD2. Germline lookup yields CDR1 SGHTA and CDR2 FQGNSA. This CDR3 contains 19 residues. Losses at the gene ends were 3 bases for V and 7 bases for J; bases not matched to a gene: 15. CDR3 residues: CASSFRLAGGGIGWNEQFF. In nucleotides, the CDR3 is TGTGCCAGCAGCTTTCGACTAGCGGGAGGAGGTATCGGATGGAATGAGCAGTTCTTC. Full variable domain (rest looked up from reference TRBV7-2 and TRBJ2-1): GAGVSQSPSNKVTEKGKDVELRCDPISGHTALYWYRQSLGQGLEFLIYFQGNSAPDKSGLPSDRFSAERTGGSVSTLTIQRTQQEDSAVYLCASSFRLAGGGIGWNEQFFGPGTRLTVL.

Worth noting for this clone: The same CDR3 also results from other DNA sequences found in this sample. J is TRBJ1-5 and V is TRBV6-5, with TRBD1 matching over 8 bases. The CDR3 has 14 amino acids. From germline, CDR1 is MNHEY and CDR2 SVGAGI. The ends lost 4 bases at V and 4 bases at J; junction bases unmatched: 3. CDR3 residues: CASSLTGGNQPQHF. The CDR3 bases are TGTGCCAGCAGTTTAACAGGGGGGAATCAGCCCCAGCATTTT.